This T cell receptor beta chain was captured by sequencing in a study of radiotherapy plus CTLA-4 blockade in lung cancer. Trimming removed 1 base from V and 4 bases from J; junction bases left unmatched: 10. The CDR3 has 17 amino acids. From germline, CDR1 is SGHTA and CDR2 FQGTGA. This table comes from immunoSEQ multiplex PCR, and its TCRdb copy is limited to in-frame clones, with some not included. Of some 98,000 clones listed, 75% to 90% are singletons. The source is a human donor with non-small cell lung cancer who had a partial response to radiotherapy plus ipilimumab. This chain uses TRBV7-3 with TRBJ2-1; 7 bases fit TRBD2. The starting material was peripheral blood, obtained from a patient treated with radiotherapy plus ipilimumab. CDR3: CASSLIGASGKYNEQFF. CDR3 nucleotide sequence: TGTGCCAGCAGCTTAATCGGGGCTAGCGGAAAATACAATGAGCAGTTCTTC.